This paragraph covers one TCR beta chain sequence. The sample belongs to a study of T cell changes during pregnancy in multiple sclerosis. Sequencing was performed with immunoSEQ multiplex PCR; in TCRdb, only in-frame clones are kept and a portion is missing. In the table there are about 48,000 clones, over 75% of which are singletons. Here the sequenced sample was CD4+ T cells from peripheral blood mononuclear cells, taken in the second trimester of pregnancy. This receptor was identified in a female donor with multiple sclerosis, enrolled in a pregnancy study.

The CDR3 is CAAAGQANTGELFF. The CDR3 DNA is TGTGCCGCCGCCGGACAAGCGAACACCGGGGAGCTGTTTTTT. This chain uses TRBV6-5 with TRBJ2-2, with TRBD1 as a possible D gene (5 bases). Trimming took 11 bases from V and 0 from J, leaving 13 bases between them. CDR3 size: 14 residues. Looked up from germline, CDR1 is MNHEY and CDR2 is SVGAGI.